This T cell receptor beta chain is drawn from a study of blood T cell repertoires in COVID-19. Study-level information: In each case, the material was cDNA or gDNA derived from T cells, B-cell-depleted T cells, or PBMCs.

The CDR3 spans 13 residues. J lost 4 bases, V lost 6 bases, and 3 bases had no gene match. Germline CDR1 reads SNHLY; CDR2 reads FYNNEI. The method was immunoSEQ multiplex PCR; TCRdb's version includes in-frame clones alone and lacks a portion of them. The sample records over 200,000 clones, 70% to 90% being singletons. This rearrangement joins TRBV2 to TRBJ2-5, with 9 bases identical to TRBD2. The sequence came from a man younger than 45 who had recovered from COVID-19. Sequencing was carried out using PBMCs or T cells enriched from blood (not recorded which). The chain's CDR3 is CASSLAGRETQYF. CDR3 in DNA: TGTGCCAGCAGCCTAGCGGGAAGAGAGACCCAGTACTTC.